These T cell receptor beta chains were read from a single sample in a study of T-cell memory formation after mild COVID-19. TCRdb reprocessed the 5' RACE reads with MiXCR, giving one entry per CDR3 protein. Of tens of thousands of distinct CDR3 sequences in the sample, around 21% were seen once. Sequencing was performed on PBMCs or a T cell subset sorted from them (not recorded which). The receptors come from an adult who had mild COVID-19 (a few samples of this study predate the infection). Cell type and time point are not known. Each CDR3 is given with its conserved first and last residue. A D gene is named only where the DNA matches it firmly. Clone size, where shown, is once, few, many, or a class for clones that have expanded.

abundance: many
d_gene: TRBD2
v_gene: TRBV12-3/TRBV12-4
j_gene: TRBJ2-3
CDR3aa: CASVQAGGATDTQYF
CDR3nt: TGTGCCAGCGTTCAGGCCGGGGGGGCCACAGATACGCAGTATTTT

abundance: NA
d_gene: TRBD2
v_gene: TRBV11-3
j_gene: TRBJ2-1
CDR3aa: CASTGGLAAREQFF
CDR3nt: TGTGCCAGCACCGGAGGACTAGCGGCACGCGAGCAGTTCTTC

abundance: few
d_gene: NA
v_gene: TRBV7-9
j_gene: TRBJ1-2
CDR3aa: CASSLKGYGYTF
CDR3nt: TGTGCCAGCAGCTTAAAGGGATATGGCTACACCTTC

abundance: many
d_gene: TRBD2
v_gene: TRBV7-6
j_gene: TRBJ2-7
CDR3aa: CASSLEERGGNEQYF
CDR3nt: TGTGCCAGCAGCTTAGAGGAGCGGGGCGGGAACGAGCAGTACTTC

abundance: many
d_gene: NA
v_gene: TRBV5-1
j_gene: TRBJ2-5
CDR3aa: CASSLAQGLGETQYF
CDR3nt: TGCGCCAGCAGCTTGGCGCAGGGGTTGGGGGAGACCCAGTACTTC

abundance: many
d_gene: NA
v_gene: TRBV18
j_gene: TRBJ1-6
CDR3aa: CASRDTAPLHF
CDR3nt: TGTGCCAGCCGAGACACGGCGCCCCTCCACTTT

abundance: NA
d_gene: TRBD1
v_gene: TRBV4-1
j_gene: TRBJ1-6
CDR3aa: CASGQGPTYNSPLHF
CDR3nt: TGCGCCAGCGGACAGGGGCCGACTTATAATTCACCCCTCCACTTT

abundance: NA
d_gene: NA
v_gene: TRBV5-4
j_gene: TRBJ2-3
CDR3aa: CASSYLGSTDTQYF
CDR3nt: TGTGCCAGCAGCTACCTCGGGAGCACAGATACGCAGTATTTT

abundance: many
d_gene: TRBD2
v_gene: TRBV7-6
j_gene: TRBJ2-2
CDR3aa: CASSLAGSGIGELFF
CDR3nt: TGTGCCAGCAGCTTAGCAGGGAGCGGGATCGGGGAGCTGTTTTTT

abundance: many
d_gene: NA
v_gene: TRBV11-2
j_gene: TRBJ2-7
CDR3aa: CASSGVGNRTPYEQYF
CDR3nt: TGTGCCAGCAGTGGGGTCGGGAATAGGACTCCTTACGAGCAGTACTTC

abundance: many
d_gene: NA
v_gene: TRBV2
j_gene: TRBJ2-5
CDR3aa: CASRTVQETQYF
CDR3nt: TGTGCCAGCAGGACAGTTCAAGAGACCCAGTACTTC

abundance: many
d_gene: TRBD1
v_gene: TRBV5-1
j_gene: TRBJ2-6
CDR3aa: CASSSSGGKSSGANVLTF
CDR3nt: TGCGCCAGCAGCTCATCAGGGGGTAAAAGCTCTGGGGCCAACGTCCTGACTTTC

abundance: NA
d_gene: TRBD1
v_gene: TRBV12-3/TRBV12-4
j_gene: TRBJ2-5
CDR3aa: CASSFGQGVFGETQYF
CDR3nt: TGTGCCAGCAGTTTTGGCCAGGGGGTGTTTGGAGAGACCCAGTACTTC

abundance: NA
d_gene: TRBD1
v_gene: TRBV19
j_gene: TRBJ2-7
CDR3aa: CASSIRTGGGYEQYF
CDR3nt: TGTGCCAGTAGTATCCGGACAGGGGGTGGCTACGAGCAGTACTTC

abundance: many
d_gene: NA
v_gene: TRBV2
j_gene: TRBJ1-6
CDR3aa: CASSGLTGTAYNSPLHF
CDR3nt: TGTGCCAGCAGTGGCTTAACCGGGACGGCTTATAATTCACCCCTCCACTTT

abundance: NA
d_gene: NA
v_gene: TRBV7-7
j_gene: TRBJ2-2
CDR3aa: CASSSQDTGELFF
CDR3nt: TGTGCCAGCAGCTCTCAGGACACCGGGGAGCTGTTTTTT

abundance: many
d_gene: TRBD2
v_gene: TRBV20-1
j_gene: TRBJ2-1
CDR3aa: CSASTTSETSF
CDR3nt: TGCAGTGCTTCAACGACTAGCGAGACGTCCTTC

abundance: NA
d_gene: TRBD2
v_gene: TRBV20-1
j_gene: TRBJ2-4
CDR3aa: CSARDGRGWTKNIQYF
CDR3nt: TGCAGTGCTAGAGATGGGCGGGGGTGGACCAAAAACATTCAGTACTTC

abundance: many
d_gene: NA
v_gene: TRBV29-1
j_gene: TRBJ2-3
CDR3aa: CSVKTNADTQYF
CDR3nt: TGCAGCGTTAAGACCAACGCAGATACGCAGTATTTT

abundance: many
d_gene: NA
v_gene: TRBV25-1
j_gene: TRBJ2-1
CDR3aa: CASSGWGDDEQFF
CDR3nt: TGTGCCAGCAGTGGATGGGGGGACGATGAGCAGTTCTTC

abundance: many
d_gene: NA
v_gene: TRBV20-1
j_gene: TRBJ1-1
CDR3aa: CRTYKNTEAFF
CDR3nt: TGCAGGACATACAAGAACACTGAAGCTTTCTTT

abundance: NA
d_gene: NA
v_gene: TRBV5-1
j_gene: TRBJ2-7
CDR3aa: CASSYRQGPYEQYF
CDR3nt: TGCGCCAGCAGCTACAGGCAGGGTCCTTACGAGCAGTACTTC

abundance: NA
d_gene: NA
v_gene: TRBV19
j_gene: TRBJ1-1
CDR3aa: CASSPGRNTEAFF
CDR3nt: TGTGCCAGTAGCCCCGGGCGGAACACTGAAGCTTTCTTT

abundance: NA
d_gene: TRBD1
v_gene: TRBV24-1
j_gene: TRBJ1-5
CDR3aa: CATSDLPDRASNQPQHF
CDR3nt: TGTGCCACCAGTGATTTACCTGACAGGGCTAGCAATCAGCCCCAGCATTTT

abundance: NA
d_gene: NA
v_gene: TRBV12-3/TRBV12-4
j_gene: TRBJ1-1
CDR3aa: CASSLVANTEAFF
CDR3nt: TGTGCCAGCAGTTTAGTAGCGAACACTGAAGCTTTCTTT

abundance: many
d_gene: TRBD2
v_gene: TRBV5-6
j_gene: TRBJ2-3
CDR3aa: CASSSAGTRGLDTQYF
CDR3nt: TGTGCCAGCAGCTCAGCGGGGACGAGGGGCCTTGATACGCAGTATTTT

abundance: NA
d_gene: NA
v_gene: TRBV12-3/TRBV12-4
j_gene: TRBJ1-2
CDR3aa: CASSFPSHGYTF
CDR3nt: TGTGCCAGCAGTTTCCCTAGCCATGGCTACACCTTC